This paragraph covers one T cell receptor beta chain sequence. This clonotype was picked up many times. Its antigen target is currently unknown. Per-base quality was not reported, and no clone a single base away is much larger than it. This record belongs to a study of CDR3 diversity in severe acne (dated by TCRdb to the late 2010s). From a lookup of the germline V gene, CDR1 and CDR2 are MGHRA and YSYEKL. At the junction V is shortened by 0 bases and J by 0 bases, with 5 bases in between. From the cysteine through the phenylalanine, the CDR3 covers 14 amino acids. Only the CDR3 part of the read is kept: 42 bases, read in frame from the first base. Library method: PCR. The instrument given in TCRdb is Illumina HiSeq 2000. The public reads were reprocessed in TCRdb via fastp at Q25 and MiXCR, keeping in-frame beta chains. Each CDR3 protein appears once, grouped with its most common genes and DNA. Counted in this sample were around 83,000 distinct CDR3 sequences; around 50% of them appeared once. Clones ranked in the top ten supply about 9.9% of the sample.

What was sequenced was blood. This receptor was identified in a male donor with severe acne vulgaris. The chain is assembled from TRBV4-1 and TRBJ1-1; the D gene cannot be named for sure. This receptor has the CDR3 CASSQESLNTEAFF. The DNA reads TGCGCCAGCAGCCAAGAATCATTGAACACTGAAGCTTTCTTT.